This T cell receptor beta chain was profiled in a study of shared clonotypes between healthy human individuals. Regarding this clone: Its antigen is unknown.

The authors distributed each subset's genomic DNA evenly over several immunoSEQ plates. In the original processing: ImmunoSEQ supplied junction-only sequences lacking quality scores, so filtering was different. Sequenced by immunoSEQ multiplex PCR; TCRdb stores in-frame clones only, minus some. That table supplies the V and J calls and clone size; D and trimming were determined from the DNA. The sample has around 2.5 million clones; 93% are singletons. Germline V gene sequence: CDR1 SGHRS, CDR2 YFSETQ. The CDR3 is made up of 15 amino acids. V was shortened by 2 bases and J by 0 bases, with 8 bases between the two germline ends. General study results and limits: With a handful of donors compared, about 5.2% of naive CD4 clonotypes were shared. Few donors restricted represented genetic and exposure-history diversity.

The clonotype was recovered from a man between 18 and 35 years old in good health. Some clones in this sample may be carry-over from other donors' samples. This sequence joins TRBV5-1 and TRBJ2-2; tentative D call: TRBD1 (5 bases). The sequenced material came from naive CD4+ T cells from PBMCs. Regarding subset: CD45RA+ positively selected. CDR3 loop: CASSFARANTGELFF. For the CDR3, the DNA is TGCGCCAGCAGCTTTGCCAGGGCGAACACCGGGGAGCTGTTTTTT.